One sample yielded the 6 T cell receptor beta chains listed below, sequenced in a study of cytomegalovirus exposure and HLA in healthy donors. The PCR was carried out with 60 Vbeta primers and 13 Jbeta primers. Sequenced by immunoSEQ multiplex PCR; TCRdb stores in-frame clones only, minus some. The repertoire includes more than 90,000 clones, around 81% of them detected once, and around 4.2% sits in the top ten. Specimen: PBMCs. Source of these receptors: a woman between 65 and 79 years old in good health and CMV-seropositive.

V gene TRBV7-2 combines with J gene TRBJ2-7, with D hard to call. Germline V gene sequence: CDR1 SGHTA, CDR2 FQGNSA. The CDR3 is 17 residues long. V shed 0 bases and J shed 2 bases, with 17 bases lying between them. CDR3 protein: CASSLARSVVSTYEQYF. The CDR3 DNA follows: TGTGCCAGCAGCTTAGCCCGATCCGTGGTGTCTACCTACGAGCAGTACTTC.

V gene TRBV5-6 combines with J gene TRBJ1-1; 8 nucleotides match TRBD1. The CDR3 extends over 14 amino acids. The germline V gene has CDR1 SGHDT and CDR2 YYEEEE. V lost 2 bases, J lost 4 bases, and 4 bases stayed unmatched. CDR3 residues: CASSFQGAGTEAFF. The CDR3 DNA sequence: TGTGCCAGCAGCTTCCAGGGGGCGGGCACTGAAGCTTTCTTT.

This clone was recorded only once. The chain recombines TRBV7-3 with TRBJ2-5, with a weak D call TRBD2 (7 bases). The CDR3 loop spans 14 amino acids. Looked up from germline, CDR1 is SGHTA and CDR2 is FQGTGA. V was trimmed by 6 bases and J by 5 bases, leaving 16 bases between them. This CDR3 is CASSLGGRRETQYF. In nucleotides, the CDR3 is TGTGCCAGCAGTTTGGGGGGGCGGAGGGAGACCCAGTACTTC.

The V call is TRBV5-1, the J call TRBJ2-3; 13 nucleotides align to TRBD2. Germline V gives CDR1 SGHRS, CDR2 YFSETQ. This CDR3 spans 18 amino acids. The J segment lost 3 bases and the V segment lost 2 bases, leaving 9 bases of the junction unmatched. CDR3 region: CASSLAWTSGSTTDTQYF. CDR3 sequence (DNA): TGCGCCAGCAGCTTAGCCTGGACTAGCGGGAGTACAACAGATACGCAGTATTTT.

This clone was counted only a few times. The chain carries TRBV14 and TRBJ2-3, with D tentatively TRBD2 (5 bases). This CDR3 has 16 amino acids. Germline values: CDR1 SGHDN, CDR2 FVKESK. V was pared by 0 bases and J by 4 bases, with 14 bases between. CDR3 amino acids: CASSQETTLLPDTQYF. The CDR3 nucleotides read TGTGCCAGCAGCCAAGAGACTACGCTTTTGCCAGATACGCAGTATTTT.

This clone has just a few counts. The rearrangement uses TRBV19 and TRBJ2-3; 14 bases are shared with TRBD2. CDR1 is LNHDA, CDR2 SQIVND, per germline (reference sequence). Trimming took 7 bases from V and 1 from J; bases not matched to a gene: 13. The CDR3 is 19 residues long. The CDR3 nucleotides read TGTGCCAGTACCCTGACTAGCGGGAGGGCCTATTCCCGCACAGATACGCAGTATTTT. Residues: CASTLTSGRAYSRTDTQYF.